One sample yielded the 18 T cell receptor beta chains listed below, sequenced in a study of blood T cell repertoires in COVID-19. Only in-frame clones appear in the TCRdb table, and some are missing; sequencing was by immunoSEQ multiplex PCR. The repertoire holds roughly 260,000 clones, with roughly three quarters as singletons. The sequenced sample consisted of peripheral blood. These receptors were obtained from a woman in her thirties or forties with active or convalescent COVID-19.

This rearrangement joins TRBV6-5 to TRBJ2-2; D gene unclear. V was cut by 4 bases and J by 1 base, with 4 bases left in between. The CDR3 extends over 13 amino acids. The germline V gene encodes CDR1 MNHEY and CDR2 SVGAGI. DNA of the CDR3: TGTGCCAGCAGTTCCAGGAACACCGGGGAGCTGTTTTTT. Residues: CASSSRNTGELFF.

V and J are TRBV3-1 (or the pseudogene TRBV3-2) and TRBJ1-6; possibly TRBD1 for D (5 bases). The germline CDR1 and CDR2 sequences are LGHDT and YNNKEL (reference sequence). V lost 0 bases, J lost 4 bases, and 10 bases lay in between. CDR3 size: 16 residues. In DNA form, the CDR3 reads TGTGCCAGCAGCCAAGAGGGGCAGTTTTATAATTCACCCCTCCACTTT. This codes for CASSQEGQFYNSPLHF.

The gene calls are TRBV7-3 and TRBJ2-3; 13 nucleotides agree with TRBD2. The V gene end was trimmed by 8 bases and the J gene end by 0 bases; junction bases not matched to a gene: 14. The CDR3 contains 19 residues. The V gene's germline CDR1 is SGHTA and CDR2 FQGTGA. The CDR3 here is CASLQPGLAGSPSTDTQYF. CDR3 coding DNA: TGTGCCAGCCTCCAGCCGGGACTAGCGGGGAGTCCTAGCACAGATACGCAGTATTTT.

The chain uses TRBV7-2 and TRBJ1-6; 8 bases match TRBD1. CDR3 length: 15 amino acids. The ends lost 5 bases at V and 10 bases at J; junction bases unmatched: 10. Germline V CDR1 and CDR2: SGHTA, FQGNSA. CDR3 bases: TGTGCCAGCAGCCCACTGACAGGGGTTGGGTCACCCCTCCACTTT. This gives the protein CASSPLTGVGSPLHF. Variable domain in full (rest from reference TRBV7-2 and TRBJ1-6): GAGVSQSPSNKVTEKGKDVELRCDPISGHTALYWYRQSLGQGLEFLIYFQGNSAPDKSGLPSDRFSAERTGGSVSTLTIQRTQQEDSAVYLCASSPLTGVGSPLHFGNGTRLTVT.

The chain is built from TRBV13 and TRBJ1-2, with D perhaps matching TRBD1 (6 bases). Germline assignment: CDR1 PRHDT and CDR2 FYEKMQ (reference sequence). V lost 5 bases, J lost 2 bases, and 15 bases lay in between. The CDR3 consists of 15 residues. The CDR3 DNA reads as TGTGCCAGCAGCCTACAGGGTTTGCAAAACTATGGCTACACCTTC. It is translated as CASSLQGLQNYGYTF.

The chain carries TRBV7-9 and TRBJ1-1; weak D call: TRBD1 (6 bases). The CDR3 sequence is 13 residues long. Trimming left V 3 bases short and J 4 bases short, with 9 bases between. From germline, CDR1 is SEHNR and CDR2 FQNEAQ (reference sequence). The CDR3 DNA reads as TGTGCCAGCAGCTTGGCGGGGGCCACTGAAGCTTTCTTT. This sequence encodes CASSLAGATEAFF. The full variable domain, in which reference TRBV7-9 and TRBJ1-1 provide the parts outside the CDR3, is DTGVSQNPRHKITKRGQNVTFRCDPISEHNRLYWYRQTLGQGPEFLTYFQNEAQLEKSRLLSDRFSAERPKGSFSTLEIQRTEQGDSAMYLCASSLAGATEAFFGQGTRLTVV.

The chain combines TRBV19 with TRBJ2-5; 10 bases match TRBD1. Germline V gives CDR1 LNHDA, CDR2 SQIVND (reference sequence). J lost 2 bases, V lost 3 bases, and 6 bases had no gene match. This CDR3 is built from 16 residues. The CDR3 protein is CASSIPRTGGQETQYF. CDR3 nucleotide sequence: TGTGCCAGTAGTATCCCCCGGACAGGGGGGCAAGAGACCCAGTACTTC.

This rearrangement joins TRBV3-1 (or the pseudogene TRBV3-2) to TRBJ2-7; TRBD2 matches 8 bases. Germline CDR1 reads LGHDT; CDR2 reads YNNKEL (reference sequence). The length of the CDR3 is 14 residues. The V gene end was trimmed by 6 bases and the J gene end by 6 bases; junction bases not matched to a gene: 10. The CDR3 loop reads CASSYGGGSGEQYF. CDR3 nucleotides: TGTGCCAGCAGTTACGGGGGGGGATCGGGCGAGCAGTACTTC.

The CDR3 DNA sequence: TGCAGCGTTGAAGCCCCCACAGGGGCAGATACGCAGTATTTT. Protein: CSVEAPTGADTQYF. The chain links TRBV29-1 to TRBJ2-3; 7 nucleotides line up with TRBD1. V shed 1 base and J 4 bases; nucleotides not matched to a gene: 5. Germline V CDR1 and CDR2: SQVTM, ANQGSEA. The CDR3 covers 14 residues.

The chain carries TRBV7-9 and TRBJ1-2; unclear D gene. The CDR3 is 14 residues long. V was cut by 3 bases and J by 4 bases, with 12 bases left in between. Germline CDR1 SEHNR, CDR2 FQNEAQ (reference sequence). The CDR3 spells CASSLSGQTYGYTF. The CDR3 nucleotides read TGTGCCAGCAGCTTGAGTGGGCAGACCTATGGCTACACCTTC.

This clone came up once. V gene TRBV5-4 combines with J gene TRBJ1-4, with 9 bases identical to TRBD1. The length of the CDR3 is 17 residues. The germline V gene has CDR1 SGHNT and CDR2 YYREEE (reference sequence). J gave up 0 bases and V 2 bases, and 5 bases lay outside the gene matches. CDR3 amino acids: CASSFGTGPPTNEKLFF. In DNA, the CDR3 is TGTGCCAGCAGCTTTGGGACAGGGCCCCCAACTAATGAAAAACTGTTTTTT.

The rearrangement uses TRBV11-1 and TRBJ2-1; 8 bases map to TRBD1. Germline loops: CDR1 SGHAT, CDR2 FQDESV (reference sequence). The CDR3 length is 15 residues. Trimming cost V 4 bases and J 6 bases; bases outside gene matches: 8. The CDR3 bases are TGTGCCAGCAGCTCCCCCGGGACAGGAGTCAATGAGCAGTTCTTC. This sequence encodes CASSSPGTGVNEQFF.

The CDR3 sequence is CASSPSHRGRFNEQYF. The CDR3 DNA sequence: TGTGCCAGCAGTCCTTCCCACAGGGGGCGCTTCAACGAGCAGTACTTC. This rearrangement joins TRBV2 to TRBJ2-7; 9 bases are shared with TRBD1. The length of the CDR3 is 16 residues. Germline values: CDR1 SNHLY, CDR2 FYNNEI. V was pared by 5 bases and J by 5 bases, with 13 bases of the junction left unmatched.

This chain connects TRBV28 to TRBJ2-1, with 10 positions matching TRBD1. After removal of 8 bases from V and 5 bases from J, the junction contained 3 bases not matched to a gene. CDR3 length: 13 residues. CDR1 is MDHEN and CDR2 is SYDVKM in the germline V gene. The CDR3 sequence is CASGTGVDNEQFF. DNA of the CDR3: TGTGCCAGCGGGACAGGGGTGGACAATGAGCAGTTCTTC. Looking up the rest from reference TRBV28 and TRBJ2-1 gives the full variable domain: DVKVTQSSRYLVKRTGEKVFLECVQDMDHENMFWYRQDPGLGLRLIYFSYDVKMKEKGDIPEGYSVSREKKERFSLILESASTNQTSMYLCASGTGVDNEQFFGPGTRLTVL.

The chain couples TRBV11-2 to TRBJ2-7; D is perhaps TRBD2 (6 bases). There are 15 residues in the CDR3. Germline values: CDR1 SGHAT, CDR2 FQNNGV. Trimming removed 2 bases at V and 5 bases at J, with 16 bases between. CDR3 amino acids: CASSLLSVGGNEQYF. As DNA, the CDR3 is TGTGCCAGCAGCTTACTTAGCGTCGGGGGAAACGAGCAGTACTTC.

This chain uses TRBV5-1 with TRBJ1-2, with 7 bases aligning to TRBD1. The junction had 5 bases not matched to a gene; V was cut back by 0 bases and J by 3 bases. Germline assignment: CDR1 SGHRS and CDR2 YFSETQ. The CDR3 loop spans 15 amino acids. As DNA, the CDR3 is TGCGCCAGCAGCTTGGGACAGGGCGGATACTATGGCTACACCTTC. Its protein is CASSLGQGGYYGYTF. Full variable domain (missing parts from reference TRBV5-1 and TRBJ1-2): KAGVTQTPRYLIKTRGQQVTLSCSPISGHRSVSWYQQTPGQGLQFLFEYFSETQRNKGNFPGRFSGRQFSNSRSEMNVSTLELGDSALYLCASSLGQGGYYGYTFGSGTRLTVV.

Worth noting for this clone: This sample includes further DNA sequences coding for the same CDR3. The CDR3 protein is CASSLAGNTEAFF. CDR3 DNA: TGCGCCAGCAGCTTGGCGGGGAACACTGAAGCTTTCTTT. This chain connects TRBV5-1 to TRBJ1-1; no definite D call. The CDR3 runs to 13 residues. Looked up from germline, CDR1 is SGHRS and CDR2 is YFSETQ. V was shortened by 0 bases and J by 1 base, with 4 bases between the two germline ends.

The genes are TRBV6-5 and TRBJ1-1; TRBD1 is a possible D gene (5 bases). The CDR3 has 13 residues. Germline V gene data show CDR1 as MNHEY and CDR2 as SVGAGI. The V end lost 2 bases, the J end lost 5 bases, and 9 bases lay between the germline ends. The CDR3 loop is CASSYGGRTEAFF. CDR3 DNA: TGTGCCAGCAGTTACGGGGGGAGGACTGAAGCTTTCTTT.